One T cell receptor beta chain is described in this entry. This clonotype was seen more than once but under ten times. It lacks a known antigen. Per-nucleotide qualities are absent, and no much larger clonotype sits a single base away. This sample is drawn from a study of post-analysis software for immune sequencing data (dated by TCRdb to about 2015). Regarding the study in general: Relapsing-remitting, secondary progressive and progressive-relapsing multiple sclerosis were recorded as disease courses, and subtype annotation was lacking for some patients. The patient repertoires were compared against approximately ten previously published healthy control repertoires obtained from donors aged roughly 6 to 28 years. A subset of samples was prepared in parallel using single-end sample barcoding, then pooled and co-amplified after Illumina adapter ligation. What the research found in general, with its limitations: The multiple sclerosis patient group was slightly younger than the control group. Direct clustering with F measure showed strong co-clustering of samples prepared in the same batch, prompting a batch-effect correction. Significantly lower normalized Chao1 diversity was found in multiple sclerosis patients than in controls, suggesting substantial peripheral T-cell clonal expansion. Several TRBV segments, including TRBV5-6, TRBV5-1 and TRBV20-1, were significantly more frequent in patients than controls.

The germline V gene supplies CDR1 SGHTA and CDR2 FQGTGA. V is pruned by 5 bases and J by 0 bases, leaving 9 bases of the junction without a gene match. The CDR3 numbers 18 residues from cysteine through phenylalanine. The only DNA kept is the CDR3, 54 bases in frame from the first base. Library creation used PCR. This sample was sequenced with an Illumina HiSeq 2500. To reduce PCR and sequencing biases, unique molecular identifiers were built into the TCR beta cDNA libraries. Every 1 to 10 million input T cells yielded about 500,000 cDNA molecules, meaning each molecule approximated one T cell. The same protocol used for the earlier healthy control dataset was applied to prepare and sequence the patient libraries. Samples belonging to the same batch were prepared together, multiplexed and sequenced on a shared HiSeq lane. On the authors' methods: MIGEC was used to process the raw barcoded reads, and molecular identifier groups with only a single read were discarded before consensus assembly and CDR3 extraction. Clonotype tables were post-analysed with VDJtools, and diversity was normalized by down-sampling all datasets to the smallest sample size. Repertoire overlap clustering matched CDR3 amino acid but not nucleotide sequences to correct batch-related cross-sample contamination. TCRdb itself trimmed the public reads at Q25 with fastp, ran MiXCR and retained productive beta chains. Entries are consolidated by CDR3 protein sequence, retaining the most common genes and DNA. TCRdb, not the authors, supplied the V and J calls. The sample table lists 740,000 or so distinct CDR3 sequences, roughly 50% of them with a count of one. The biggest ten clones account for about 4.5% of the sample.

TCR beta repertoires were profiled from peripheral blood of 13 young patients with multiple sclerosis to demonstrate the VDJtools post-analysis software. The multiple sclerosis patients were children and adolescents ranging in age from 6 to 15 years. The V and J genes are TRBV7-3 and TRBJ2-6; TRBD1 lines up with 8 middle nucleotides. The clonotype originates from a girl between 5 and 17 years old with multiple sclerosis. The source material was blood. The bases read TGTGCCAGCAGCGGCGTGGGGACAGGCCCCTCTGGGGCCAACGTCCTGACTTTC. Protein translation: CASSGVGTGPSGANVLTF.